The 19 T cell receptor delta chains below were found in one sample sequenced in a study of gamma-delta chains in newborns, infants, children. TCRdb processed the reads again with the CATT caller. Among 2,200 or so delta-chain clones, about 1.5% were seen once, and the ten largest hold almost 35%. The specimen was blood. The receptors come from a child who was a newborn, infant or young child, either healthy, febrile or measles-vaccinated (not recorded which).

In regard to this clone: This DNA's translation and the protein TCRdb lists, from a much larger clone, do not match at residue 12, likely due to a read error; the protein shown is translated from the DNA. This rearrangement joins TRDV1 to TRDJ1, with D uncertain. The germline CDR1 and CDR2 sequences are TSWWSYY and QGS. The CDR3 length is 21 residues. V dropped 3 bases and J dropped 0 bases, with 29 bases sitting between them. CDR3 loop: CALGDPSPSRPDGPYTDKLIF. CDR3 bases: TGTGCTCTTGGGGACCCATCCCCATCTCGCCCTGATGGACCCTACACCGATAAACTCATCTTT.

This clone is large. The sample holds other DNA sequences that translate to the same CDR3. The CDR3 loop reads CALPNWGIRGTDKLIF. The CDR3 region has the DNA TGTGCCTTGCCTAACTGGGGGATACGAGGGACCGATAAACTCATCTTT. V usage is TRDV3 and J usage is TRDJ1; 13 positions match TRDD3. This CDR3 is 16 amino acids long. V trimming: 3 bases; J trimming: 2 bases; junction bases outside the gene matches: 9. The germline V gene encodes CDR1 TVYSNPD and CDR2 GDNSRS (reference sequence).

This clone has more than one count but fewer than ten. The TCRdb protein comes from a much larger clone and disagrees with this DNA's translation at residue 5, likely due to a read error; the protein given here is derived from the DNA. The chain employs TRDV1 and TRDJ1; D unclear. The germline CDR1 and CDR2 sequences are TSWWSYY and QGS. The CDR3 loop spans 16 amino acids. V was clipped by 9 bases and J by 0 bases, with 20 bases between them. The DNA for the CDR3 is TGTGCTCTAGCGGACTTGCAATTACAGTACACCGATAAACTCATCTTT. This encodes CALADLQLQYTDKLIF.

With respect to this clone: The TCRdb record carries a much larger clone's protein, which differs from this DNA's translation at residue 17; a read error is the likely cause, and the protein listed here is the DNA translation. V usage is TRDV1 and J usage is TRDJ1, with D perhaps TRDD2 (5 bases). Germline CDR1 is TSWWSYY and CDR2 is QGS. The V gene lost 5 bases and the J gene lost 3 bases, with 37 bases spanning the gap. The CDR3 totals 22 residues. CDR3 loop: CALGPSPRPTWKLTPYADKLIF. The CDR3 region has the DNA TGTGCTCTTGGGCCCTCCCCTAGGCCTACGTGGAAACTGACGCCGTACGCCGATAAACTCATCTTT.

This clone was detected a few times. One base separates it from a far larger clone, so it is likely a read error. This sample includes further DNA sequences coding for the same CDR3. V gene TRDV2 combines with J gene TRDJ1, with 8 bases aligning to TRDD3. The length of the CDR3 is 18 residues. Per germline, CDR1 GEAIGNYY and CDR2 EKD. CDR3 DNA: TGTGCCTGTGACACCGGTTACTGGGGGTCCCCGTACACCGATAAACTCATCTTC. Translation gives CACDTGYWGSPYTDKLIF.

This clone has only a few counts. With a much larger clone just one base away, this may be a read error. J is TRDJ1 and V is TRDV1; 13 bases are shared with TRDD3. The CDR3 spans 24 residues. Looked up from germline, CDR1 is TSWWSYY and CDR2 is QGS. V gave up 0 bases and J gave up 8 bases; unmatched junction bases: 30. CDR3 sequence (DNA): TGTGCTCTTGGGGAACTAGGTAAGTTCCCGGAGCGTTCGCTACGGACTGGGGGATACGTCAAACTCATCTTT. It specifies CALGELGKFPERSLRTGGYVKLIF.

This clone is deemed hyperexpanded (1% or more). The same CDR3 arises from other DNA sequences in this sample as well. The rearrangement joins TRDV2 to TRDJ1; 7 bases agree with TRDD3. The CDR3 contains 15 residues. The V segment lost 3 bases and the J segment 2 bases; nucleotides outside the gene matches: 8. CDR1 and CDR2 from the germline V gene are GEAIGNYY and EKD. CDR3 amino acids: CACDRLGMGTDKLIF. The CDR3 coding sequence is TGTGCCTGTGACCGACTGGGGATGGGTACCGATAAACTCATCTTT.

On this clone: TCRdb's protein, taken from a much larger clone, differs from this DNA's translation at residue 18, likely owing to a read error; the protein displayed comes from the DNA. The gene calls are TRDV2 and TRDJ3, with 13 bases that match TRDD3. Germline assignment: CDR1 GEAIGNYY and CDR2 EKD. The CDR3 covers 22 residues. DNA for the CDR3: TGTGCCTGTGACACTTCATTACTGGGGGATACGCCCAGCTCCTGGGACACCCAACAGATGTTTTTC. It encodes CACDTSLLGDTPSSWDTQQMFF.

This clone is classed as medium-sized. CDR3 protein: CALGGSTFWGTHTDKLIF. For the CDR3, the DNA is TGTGCTCTTGGGGGATCTACGTTCTGGGGGACCCACACCGATAAACTCATCTTT. The rearrangement links TRDV1 to TRDJ1, with 8 bases matching TRDD3. The germline V gene encodes CDR1 TSWWSYY and CDR2 QGS. The V segment lost 4 bases and the J segment 0 bases; nucleotides outside the gene matches: 13. The CDR3 is 18 residues long.

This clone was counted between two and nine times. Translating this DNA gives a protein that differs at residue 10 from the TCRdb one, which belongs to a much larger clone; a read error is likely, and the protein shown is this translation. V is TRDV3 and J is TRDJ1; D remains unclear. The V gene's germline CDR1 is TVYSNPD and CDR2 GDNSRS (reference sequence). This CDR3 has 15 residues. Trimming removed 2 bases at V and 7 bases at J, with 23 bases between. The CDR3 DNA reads TGTGCCTTTGTCAAGCGAACGGGTACTGTGCGTAAACTCATCTTT. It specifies CAFVKRTGTVRKLIF.

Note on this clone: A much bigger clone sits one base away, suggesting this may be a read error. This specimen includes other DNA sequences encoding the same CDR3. The CDR3 loop reads CALGELKGSRLGSPDKLIF. DNA of the CDR3: TGTGCTCTTGGGGAACTTAAAGGGTCGCGACTGGGGTCCCCCGATAAGCTCATCTTT. The chain employs TRDV1 and TRDJ1; 7 nucleotides match TRDD3. The CDR3 has 19 residues. Germline CDR1 TSWWSYY, CDR2 QGS.

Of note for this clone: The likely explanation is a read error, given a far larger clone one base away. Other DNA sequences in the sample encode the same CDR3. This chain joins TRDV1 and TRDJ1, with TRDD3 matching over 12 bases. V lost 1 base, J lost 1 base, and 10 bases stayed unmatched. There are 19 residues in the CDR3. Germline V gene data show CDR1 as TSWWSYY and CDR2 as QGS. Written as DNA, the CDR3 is TGTGCTCTTGGGGAACCAACGTCCTACTGGGGGATACCCACCGATAAACTCATCTTT. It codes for CALGEPTSYWGIPTDKLIF.

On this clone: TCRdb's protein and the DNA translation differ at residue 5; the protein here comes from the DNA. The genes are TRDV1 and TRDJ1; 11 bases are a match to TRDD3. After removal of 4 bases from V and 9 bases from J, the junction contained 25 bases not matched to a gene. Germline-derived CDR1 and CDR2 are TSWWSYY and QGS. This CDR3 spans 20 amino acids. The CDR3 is CALGARLVPLYWGIGGELIF. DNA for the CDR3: TGTGCTCTTGGGGCTCGTTTGGTTCCCTTGTACTGGGGGATAGGTGGTGAACTCATCTTT.

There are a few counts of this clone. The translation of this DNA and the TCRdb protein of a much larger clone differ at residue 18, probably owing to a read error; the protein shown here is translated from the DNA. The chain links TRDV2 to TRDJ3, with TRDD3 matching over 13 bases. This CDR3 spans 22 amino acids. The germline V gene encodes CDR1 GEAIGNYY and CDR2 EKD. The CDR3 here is CACDTSLLGDTPSSWDTPQMFF. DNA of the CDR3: TGTGCCTGTGACACTTCATTACTGGGGGATACGCCCAGCTCCTGGGACACCCCACAGATGTTTTTC.

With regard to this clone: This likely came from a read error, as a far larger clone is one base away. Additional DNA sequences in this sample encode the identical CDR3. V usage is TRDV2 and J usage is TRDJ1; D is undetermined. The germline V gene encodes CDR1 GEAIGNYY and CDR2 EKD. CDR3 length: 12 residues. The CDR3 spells CACDTVTVKLIF. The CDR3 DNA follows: TGTGCCTGCGACACCGTTACCGTAAAACTCATCTTT.

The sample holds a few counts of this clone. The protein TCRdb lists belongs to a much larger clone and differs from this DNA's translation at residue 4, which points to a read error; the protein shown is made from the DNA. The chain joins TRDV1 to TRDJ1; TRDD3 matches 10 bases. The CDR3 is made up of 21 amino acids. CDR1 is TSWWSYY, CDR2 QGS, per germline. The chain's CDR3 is CALEEVPFYWGISRSTDKLIF. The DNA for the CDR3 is TGTGCTCTTGAGGAAGTCCCTTTTTACTGGGGGATTTCGCGATCCACCGATAAACTCATCTTT.

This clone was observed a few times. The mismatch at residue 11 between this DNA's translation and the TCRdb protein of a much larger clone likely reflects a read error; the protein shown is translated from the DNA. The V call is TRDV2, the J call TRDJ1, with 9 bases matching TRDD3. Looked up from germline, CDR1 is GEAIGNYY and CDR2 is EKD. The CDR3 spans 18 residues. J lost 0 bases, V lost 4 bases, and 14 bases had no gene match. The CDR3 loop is CACDGPLTGGHYTDKLIF. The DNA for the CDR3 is TGTGCCTGTGATGGACCCTTGACTGGGGGACACTACACCGATAAACTCATCTTT.

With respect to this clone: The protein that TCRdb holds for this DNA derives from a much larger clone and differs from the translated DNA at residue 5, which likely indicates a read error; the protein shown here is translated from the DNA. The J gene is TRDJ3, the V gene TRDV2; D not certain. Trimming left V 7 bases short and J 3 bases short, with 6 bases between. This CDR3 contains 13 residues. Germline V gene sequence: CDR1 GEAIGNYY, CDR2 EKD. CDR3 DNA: TGTGCCTGCCCCCACTGGGACACCCGACAGATGTTTTTC. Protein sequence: CACPHWDTRQMFF.

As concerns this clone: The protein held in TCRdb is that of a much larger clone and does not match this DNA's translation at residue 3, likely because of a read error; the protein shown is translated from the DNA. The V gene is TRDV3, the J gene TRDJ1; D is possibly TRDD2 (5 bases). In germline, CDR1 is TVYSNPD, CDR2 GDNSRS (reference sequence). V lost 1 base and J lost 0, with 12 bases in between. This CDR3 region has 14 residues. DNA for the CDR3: TGTGCCTTTAACTTCCCGACTTACACCGATAAACTCATCTTT. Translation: CAFNFPTYTDKLIF.